This T cell receptor (beta chain) was retrieved from a study of blood T cell repertoires in COVID-19 (TCRdb year 2020). General notes on the study: Samples from collaborators originated in the United States, Italy and Spain and spanned both the acute and convalescent phases of COVID-19. The material from the prospective study consisted of cDNA or gDNA derived from T cells, B-cell-depleted T cells, or PBMCs. The samples were drawn from two sources: the first 160 participants of the ongoing ImmuneRACE study, and 1,000 to 1,500 subjects contributed by 6 global collaborators. The dataset comprised deeply sampled blood TCRbeta repertoires from subjects exposed to, actively infected with, or recovered from COVID-19. The repertoires were made available in a free public database intended to serve as a resource for research on the immune response to SARS-CoV-2. Nearly every sample came with metadata listing a de-identified subject ID, COVID-19 status, age in years and sex. Where available, HLA class I and class II types were obtained from metadata supplied by the sample provider rather than from assay-based typing.

The full study reports these points: The quantity of clinical and demographic metadata differed by source and by participant and was supplied without curation.

Note on this clone: Its binding antigen is unknown. The sample holds no much larger clone one base away, and base qualities are not on file.

Another Seattle source contributed samples from volunteer blood donors who had recovered from COVID-19. Whole blood was collected in K2EDTA tubes by collaborating institutions according to the institutions' own protocols. For TCRbeta analysis, collaborator samples were shipped as frozen whole blood, as isolated PBMCs, or as DNA extracted from either sample type. Germline trimming: 2 bases from V, 0 bases from J; junction bases outside gene matches: 3. The germline V gene supplies CDR1 SGHNT and CDR2 YENEEA. The CDR3 has 16 amino acids, counting the end cysteine and phenylalanine. Just CDR3 DNA is preserved here, 48 bases in frame from base 1. The immunoSEQ Assay, a bias-controlled multiplex PCR, was used to amplify TCRbeta CDR3 regions from genomic DNA. The study's own analysis went as follows. Nucleated cell counts per sample were estimated from amplification of reference gene primers within the assay. To quantify the absolute abundance of each unique TCRbeta CDR3 rearrangement, sequence reads were collapsed and filtered. Productive Simpson clonality was computed per sample as the square root of Simpson's diversity index over productive rearrangements. TCRdb obtained this table from immuneACCESS and retained in-frame rearrangements with V and J assigned. These tables miss some clones; where compared with another copy, unresolved V genes account for less than half of the shortfall, and the remainder is unexplained. V, J and clone size derive from that table, while D and trimming were established from the DNA sequence. The sample table contains 250,000 to 300,000 clones; only one count was recorded for approximately 86% of them. Over 2% of the sample goes to the ten largest clones.

The sample was peripheral blood. The rearrangement joined TRBV11-3 to TRBJ2-2; 7 bases in between match TRBD1. This sequence originates from a woman aged 50 to 60 who had recovered from COVID-19. CDR3 loop: CASSLSGTANTGELFF. The DNA reads as follows: TGTGCCAGCAGCTTATCCGGGACAGCGAACACCGGGGAGCTGTTTTTT.